The 16 T cell receptor beta chains listed next were all sequenced from one sample in a study of cytomegalovirus exposure and HLA in healthy donors. Both 60 Vbeta primers and 13 Jbeta primers went into the PCR. This table comes from immunoSEQ multiplex PCR, and its TCRdb copy is limited to in-frame clones, with some not included. The sample holds approximately 170,000 clones, 70% to 80% seen once. The sample consisted of PBMCs. These receptors all come from a man between 35 and 55 years old in good health and CMV-seronegative.

This chain uses TRBV20-1 with TRBJ1-1, with 7 positions matching TRBD1. Germline CDR1 reads DFQATT; CDR2 reads SNEGSKA (reference sequence). V dropped 7 bases and J dropped 5; count of bases not matched to a gene: 4. This CDR3 is 11 amino acids long. CDR3 protein: CSETGVTEAFF. DNA of the CDR3: TGCAGTGAAACAGGGGTAACTGAAGCTTTCTTT.

The rearrangement links TRBV5-6 to TRBJ2-2, with 12 bases identical to TRBD2. J was trimmed by 4 bases and V by 5 bases; bases with no gene match: 3. The CDR3 totals 15 residues. Germline values: CDR1 SGHDT, CDR2 YYEEEE. DNA of the CDR3: TGTGCCAGCAGACCGGGACTAGCGGGCACCGGGGAGCTGTTTTTT. Protein: CASRPGLAGTGELFF.

A single count supports this clone. The CDR3 is CASSPGLAQQAEQFF. CDR3 bases: TGCGCCAGCAGTCCGGGACTAGCCCAACAGGCTGAGCAGTTCTTC. V is TRBV4-1 and J is TRBJ2-1; 9 bases map to TRBD2. With 6 bases clipped from V and 9 bases from J, the junction kept 12 bases outside the gene matches. The CDR3 loop spans 15 amino acids. CDR1 is MGHRA, CDR2 YSYEKL, per germline.

This clone was recorded only once. The chain has TRBV9 and TRBJ2-7; 12 nucleotides align to TRBD2. V shed 3 bases and J 6 bases; nucleotides not matched to a gene: 7. The germline gives CDR1 SGDLS, CDR2 YYNGEE. This CDR3 has 15 amino acids. CDR3 residues: CASSGLAGGPSEQYF. The CDR3 DNA follows: TGTGCCAGCAGCGGTCTAGCGGGAGGGCCCAGCGAGCAGTACTTC.

The chain recombines TRBV5-1 with TRBJ2-1, with 13 bases matching TRBD2. Germline V gene data show CDR1 as SGHRS and CDR2 as YFSETQ. V gave up 4 bases and J gave up 10 bases; unmatched junction bases: 14. CDR3 length: 17 amino acids. DNA for the CDR3: TGCGCCAGCAGCCGCTCCACGAGGACTAGCGGGGGAGGGGAGCAGTTCTTC. Residues: CASSRSTRTSGGGEQFF.

This clone is a singleton in its sample. This chain connects TRBV7-7 to TRBJ2-5, with 8 positions matching TRBD1. J gave up 5 bases and V 5 bases, and 10 bases lay outside the gene matches. The CDR3 has 15 residues. Germline V gene data show CDR1 as SSHAT and CDR2 as FNYEAQ (reference sequence). CDR3 region: CASSLGQGAGETQYF. The CDR3 DNA reads TGTGCCAGCAGCCTCGGACAGGGCGCGGGGGAGACCCAGTACTTC.

The gene calls are TRBV9 and TRBJ2-1, with 11 bases matching TRBD2. The CDR3 has 15 amino acids. The V and J ends lost 4 bases and 4 bases, in that order; junction bases with no gene match: 4. CDR1 is SGDLS and CDR2 is YYNGEE in the germline V gene. CDR3 protein: CASSPGLAEYNEQFF. As DNA, the CDR3 is TGTGCCAGCAGCCCGGGACTAGCGGAGTACAATGAGCAGTTCTTC.

The DNA for the CDR3 is TGTGCCAGCAGTTTTGAGAGAACCTACAATGAGCAGTTCTTC. Its protein is CASSFERTYNEQFF. The J gene is TRBJ2-1, the V gene TRBV11-2, with no clear D. The CDR3 is made up of 14 amino acids. V was cut by 6 bases and J by 2 bases, with 11 bases left in between. CDR1 and CDR2 (germline): SGHAT, FQNNGV.

This clone was seen once. The chain joins TRBV11-3 to TRBJ2-1; 9 bases agree with TRBD2. This CDR3 region has 14 residues. Per germline, CDR1 SGHNT and CDR2 YENEEA. After removal of 5 bases from V and 4 bases from J, the junction contained 3 bases not matched to a gene. CDR3 DNA: TGTGCCAGCAGCCGACTAGCGGCGTACAATGAGCAGTTCTTC. This sequence encodes CASSRLAAYNEQFF.

V and J are TRBV6-6 and TRBJ2-7; D is uncertain. Germline CDR1 and CDR2: MNHNY and SVGAGI (reference sequence). Between the trimmed V and J ends, which lost 5 bases and 0 bases, there was a span of 8 bases. The CDR3 covers 13 residues. CDR3 nucleotide sequence: TGTGCCAGCAGTCCGTCGGGCTCCTACGAGCAGTACTTC. This sequence encodes CASSPSGSYEQYF.

This chain uses TRBV9 with TRBJ2-7; 7 nucleotides match TRBD2. The V gene's germline CDR1 is SGDLS and CDR2 YYNGEE. The CDR3 loop spans 14 amino acids. J was trimmed by 3 bases and V by 2 bases; bases with no gene match: 5. The CDR3: CASSVSGTNYEQYF. For the CDR3, the DNA is TGTGCCAGCAGCGTTTCCGGGACTAACTACGAGCAGTACTTC.

The V call is TRBV27, the J call TRBJ1-5; 7 positions agree with TRBD1. Germline V gene data show CDR1 as MNHEY and CDR2 as SMNVEV (reference sequence). V lost 8 bases to trimming and J lost 5 bases; unmatched junction nucleotides: 6. This CDR3 has 13 residues. The CDR3 is CASGGTADQPQHF. The CDR3 DNA follows: TGTGCCAGCGGCGGGACAGCAGATCAGCCCCAGCATTTT.

V gene TRBV29-1 combines with J gene TRBJ1-3; the D gene is possibly TRBD1 (6 bases). Germline values: CDR1 SQVTM, CDR2 ANQGSEA. Trimming removed 4 bases from V and 0 bases from J, with 13 bases in between. CDR3 length: 15 amino acids. CDR3 sequence reads: CSVARDTSSGNTIYF. In DNA, the CDR3 is TGCAGCGTTGCTAGGGACACCAGCTCTGGAAACACCATATATTTT.

The CDR3 loop reads CASSLTGGLFYEQYF. In DNA form, the CDR3 reads TGTGCCAGCAGCTTGACAGGGGGCCTATTCTACGAGCAGTACTTC. The genes are TRBV5-8 and TRBJ2-7, with 9 bases lining up with TRBD1. CDR3 length: 15 residues. V lost 1 base and J lost 3; bases outside the gene matches: 5. CDR1 and CDR2 from the germline V gene are SGHTS and YDEGEE.

The chain combines TRBV29-1 with TRBJ1-1; TRBD1 matches at 8 bases. The CDR3 is 11 residues long. V dropped 7 bases and J dropped 4; count of bases not matched to a gene: 2. CDR1 and CDR2 (germline): SQVTM, ANQGSEA. CDR3 sequence: CSADRATEAFF. The DNA for the CDR3 is TGCAGCGCGGACAGGGCCACTGAAGCTTTCTTT.

A note on this clone: Mismatch with germline at one junction end may stem from a read error. This rearrangement joins TRBV7-9 to TRBJ2-1; 7 bases map to TRBD1. This CDR3 comprises 16 residues. Germline CDR1 is SEHNR and CDR2 is FQNEAQ (reference sequence). The CDR3 reads CSSSFPNRGFDNEQFF. In DNA, the CDR3 is TGTTCCAGCAGCTTTCCCAACAGGGGATTCGACAATGAGCAGTTCTTC. Full variable domain (outside the CDR3, taken from reference TRBV7-9 and TRBJ2-1): DTGVSQNPRHKITKRGQNVTFRCDPISEHNRLYWYRQTLGQGPEFLTYFQNEAQLEKSRLLSDRFSAERPKGSFSTLEIQRTEQGDSAMYLCSSSFPNRGFDNEQFFGPGTRLTVL.